The table lists the clone carrying this T cell receptor (beta chain) with a few counts. What it binds is not known. The data originate from a study of spatial heterogeneity in lung cancer. Each CDR3 protein gets one entry after TCRdb re-called the 5' RACE reads with MiXCR. The sample yields under 45,000 distinct CDR3 sequences, 6% to 9.5% seen once. As to time point: blood at routine non-recurrence follow-up after resection. Overall study findings and caveats: Follow-up blood showed ubiquitous expanded tumor TCRs less than blood at resection did.

Between the trimmed V and J ends, which lost 8 bases and 2 bases, there was a span of 15 bases. The CDR3 is 14 amino acids. Germline V gene lookup returns CDR1 ENHRY and CDR2 SYGVKD. This TCR came from a male donor with early-stage non-small cell lung cancer. V and J are TRBV10-3 and TRBJ2-5; the D gene is possibly TRBD2 (6 bases). Sequenced material: PBMCs, taken at follow-up. CDR3 in amino acids: CAIGPSEGQETQYF. As DNA, the CDR3 is TGTGCCATCGGCCCCTCGGAGGGGCAAGAGACCCAGTACTTC.